The 3 T cell receptor beta chains listed next were all sequenced from one sample in a study of PD-L1 blockade in urothelial cancer. Assay used: immunoSEQ multiplex PCR; TCRdb lists only in-frame clones, some missing. This table has about 110,000 clones, around 85% appearing once. Here the sequenced sample was PBMCs, taken around atezolizumab (anti-PD-L1) treatment. Source of these receptors: a man aged 50-60 years with urothelial cancer.

The chain is built from TRBV19 and TRBJ1-4; 8 bases fit TRBD1. Germline loops: CDR1 LNHDA, CDR2 SQIVND (reference sequence). The CDR3 runs 13 residues. Trimming cost V 9 bases and J 8 bases; bases outside gene matches: 8. CDR3 sequence: CASRDRGLEKLFF. The CDR3 coding sequence is TGTGCCAGCAGAGACAGGGGCCTGGAAAAACTGTTTTTT.

The gene calls are TRBV7-9 and TRBJ1-2, with 10 bases identical to TRBD1. Germline trimming cut 5 bases from V and 8 bases from J; bases unmatched to any gene: 5. The CDR3 loop spans 13 amino acids. Germline CDR1 SEHNR, CDR2 FQNEAQ (reference sequence). CDR3 in amino acids: CASSRQGAGGYTF. The CDR3 nucleotides are TGTGCCAGCAGCCGACAGGGGGCTGGAGGCTACACCTTC.

The rearrangement joins TRBV11-3 to TRBJ2-7, with 12 bases fitting TRBD2. V dropped 4 bases and J dropped 1; count of bases not matched to a gene: 11. Germline CDR1 SGHNT, CDR2 YENEEA. CDR3 length: 18 residues. This CDR3 is CASSYRGLAGWESYEQYF. For the CDR3, the DNA is TGTGCCAGCAGCTATAGGGGACTAGCGGGTTGGGAATCCTACGAGCAGTACTTC. Supplemented by reference TRBV11-3 and TRBJ2-7, the full variable domain reads EAGVVQSPRYKIIEKKQPVAFWCNPISGHNTLYWYLQNLGQGPELLIRYENEEAVDDSQLPKDRFSAERLKGVDSTLKIQPAELGDSAVYLCASSYRGLAGWESYEQYFGPGTRLTVT.